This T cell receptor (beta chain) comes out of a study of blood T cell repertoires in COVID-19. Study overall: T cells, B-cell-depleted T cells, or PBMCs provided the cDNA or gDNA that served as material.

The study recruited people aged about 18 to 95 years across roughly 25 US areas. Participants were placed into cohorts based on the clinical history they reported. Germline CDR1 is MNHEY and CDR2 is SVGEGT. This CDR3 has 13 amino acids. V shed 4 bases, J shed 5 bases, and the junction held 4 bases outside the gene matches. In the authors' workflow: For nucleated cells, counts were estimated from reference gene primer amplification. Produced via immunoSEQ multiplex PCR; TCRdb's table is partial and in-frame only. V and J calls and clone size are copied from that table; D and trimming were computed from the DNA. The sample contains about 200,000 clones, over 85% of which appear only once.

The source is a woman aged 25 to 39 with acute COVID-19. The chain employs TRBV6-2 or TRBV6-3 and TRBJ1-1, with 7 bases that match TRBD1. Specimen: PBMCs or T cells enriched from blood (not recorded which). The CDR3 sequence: CASSFSRGTEAFF. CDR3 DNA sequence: TGTGCCAGCAGTTTCTCCAGGGGGACTGAAGCTTTCTTT.